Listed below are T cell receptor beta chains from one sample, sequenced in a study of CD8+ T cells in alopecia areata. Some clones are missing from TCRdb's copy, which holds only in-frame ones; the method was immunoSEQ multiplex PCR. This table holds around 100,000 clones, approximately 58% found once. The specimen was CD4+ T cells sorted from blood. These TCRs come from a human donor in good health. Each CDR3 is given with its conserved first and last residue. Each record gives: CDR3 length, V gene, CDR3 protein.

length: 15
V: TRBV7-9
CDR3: CASSPYRGGTDTQYF

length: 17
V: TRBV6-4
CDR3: CASSEASGGNLYNEQFF

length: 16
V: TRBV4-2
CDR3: CASSPLAGVGPDTQYF

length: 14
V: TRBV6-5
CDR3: CASRSGGGLNEQFF

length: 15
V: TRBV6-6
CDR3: CASSERGGASETQYF

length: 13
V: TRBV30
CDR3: CAWSFGRNEKLFF

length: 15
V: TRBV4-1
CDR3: CASSQGRGWTGELFF

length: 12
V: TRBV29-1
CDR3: CSVDGAQETQYF

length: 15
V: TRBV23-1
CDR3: CASSRPDRVHNEQFF

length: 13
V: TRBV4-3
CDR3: CASSQRGDQPQHF

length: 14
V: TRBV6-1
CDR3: CASSSAGGTDTQYF

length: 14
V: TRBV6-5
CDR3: CASSYQQGVETQYF

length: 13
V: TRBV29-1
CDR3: CSVAGLAAYEQYF

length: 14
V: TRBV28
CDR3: CASRSPGQLFEQYF

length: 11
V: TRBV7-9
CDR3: CASSSGEEQFF

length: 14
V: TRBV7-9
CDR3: CASSPVDRDTEQYF

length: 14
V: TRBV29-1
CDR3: CSVLYGGGGETQYF

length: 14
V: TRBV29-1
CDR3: CSVDITGLNTEAFF

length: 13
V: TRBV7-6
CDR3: CASSFLLAETQYF

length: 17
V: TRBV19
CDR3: CASSIETSGGRTGELFF

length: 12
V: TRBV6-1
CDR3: CASSEGLNIQYF

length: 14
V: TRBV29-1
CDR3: CSVAGQGANSPLHF

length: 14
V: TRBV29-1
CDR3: CSIGVRGRQETQYF

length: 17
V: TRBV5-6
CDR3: CASSLLATGLANTEAFF

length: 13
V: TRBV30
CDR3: CAWTPGTANEQYF

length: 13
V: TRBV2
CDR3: CASLSGPRGEQYF

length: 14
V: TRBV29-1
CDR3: CSVETVGVGETQYF

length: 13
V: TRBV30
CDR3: CAWSHSLAETQYF

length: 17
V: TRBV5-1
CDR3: CASSLGAGQRVQETQYF

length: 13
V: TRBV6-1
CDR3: CASSEADSYGYTF

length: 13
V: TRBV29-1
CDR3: CSVDTGVGQPQHF

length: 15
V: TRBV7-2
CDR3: CASSLNRGTGNTIYF

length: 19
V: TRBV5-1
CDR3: CASSFPGQGVRYSNQPQHF

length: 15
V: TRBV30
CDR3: CAWGNRASSYNEQFF

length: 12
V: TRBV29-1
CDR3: CSDGQGGTEAFF

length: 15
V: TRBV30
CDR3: CAWMKFSGHNSPLHF

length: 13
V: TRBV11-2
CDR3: CASSLGLGDTQYF

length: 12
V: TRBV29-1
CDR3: CSVVRGTDEQYF

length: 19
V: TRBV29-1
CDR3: CSVIGAPGTGPRNAGELFF

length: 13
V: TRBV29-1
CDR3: CSVSGRVSYEQYF

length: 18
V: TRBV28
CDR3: CASSLTTSGGAFAYEQYF

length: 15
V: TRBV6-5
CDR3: CASSGLAQSADTQYF

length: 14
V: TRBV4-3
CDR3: CASSLRTSSETQYF

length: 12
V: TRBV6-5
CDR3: CASGRGNSPLHF

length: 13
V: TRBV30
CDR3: CAWSVQGREALHF

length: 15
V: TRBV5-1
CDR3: CASSLASEGQNIQYF

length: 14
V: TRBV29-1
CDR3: CSVGDRSSGNTIYF

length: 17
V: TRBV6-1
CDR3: CASSVMGGGRSNQPQHF

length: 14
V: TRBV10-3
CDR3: CAISQGAGSYEQYF

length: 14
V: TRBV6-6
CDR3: CASSSRLDADTQYF

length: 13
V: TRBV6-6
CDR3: CASVWDGQETQYF

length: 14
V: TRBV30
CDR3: CAWRLAGGPQELFF

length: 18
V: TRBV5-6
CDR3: CASSLSGTGGWYTGELFF